The clone carrying this TCR beta chain was counted at least ten times. Its antigen is unidentified. The CDR3 runs to 13 residues. Germline lookup yields CDR1 KGHDR and CDR2 SFDVKD. Trimming shortened V by 5 bases and J by 1 base, and 5 bases separated the two germline ends. Individual cDNA molecules were tagged with unique molecular identifiers. TCRdb itself ran the 5' RACE reads through MiXCR, one entry per CDR3 protein. The repertoire has 85,000 to 100,000 distinct CDR3 sequences, 11% of them found once; the top ten carry 4.7%. The data were taken from a study of early T cells in non-severe SARS-CoV-2 infection. Study as a whole: Sequencing was performed on bulk RNA from unsorted whole blood, leaving chains unpaired.

Findings of the study overall: Matching with VDJdb favored anti-spike CD8 responses (missing private and CD4 specificities).

The chain combines TRBV24-1 with TRBJ1-5, with a tentative D call TRBD1 (5 bases). Sequenced material: whole blood, taken at baseline. This TCR came from an adult who was a healthcare worker with PCR-confirmed SARS-CoV-2 infection or an uninfected control (not recorded which). CDR3 bases: TGTGCCACCAGTGGGGACAGCAATCAGCCCCAGCATTTT. This encodes CATSGDSNQPQHF.